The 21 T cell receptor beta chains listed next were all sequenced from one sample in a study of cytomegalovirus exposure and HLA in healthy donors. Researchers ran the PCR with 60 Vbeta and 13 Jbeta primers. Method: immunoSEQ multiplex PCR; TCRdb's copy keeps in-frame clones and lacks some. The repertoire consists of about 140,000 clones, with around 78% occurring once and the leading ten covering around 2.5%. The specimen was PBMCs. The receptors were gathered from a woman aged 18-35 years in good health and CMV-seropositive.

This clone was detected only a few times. The CDR3 nucleotides read TGTGCCAGCAGTTCTCAGGGAAGGAGAGGCTACACCTTC. Its protein is CASSSQGRRGYTF. The V call is TRBV6-5, the J call TRBJ1-2, with D possibly matching TRBD1 (5 bases). The CDR3 spans 13 residues. Germline CDR1 is MNHEY and CDR2 is SVGAGI. Trimming took 4 bases from V and 8 from J, leaving 14 bases between them.

The CDR3 region is CASSGSSETGELFF. DNA for the CDR3: TGTGCCAGCAGTGGATCGAGCGAGACCGGGGAGCTGTTTTTT. The J gene is TRBJ2-2, the V gene TRBV6-1; D gene uncertain. Germline V gene sequence: CDR1 MNHNS, CDR2 SASEGT. Deletions cut 4 bases from V and 5 bases from J, with 11 bases between. This CDR3 has 14 amino acids.

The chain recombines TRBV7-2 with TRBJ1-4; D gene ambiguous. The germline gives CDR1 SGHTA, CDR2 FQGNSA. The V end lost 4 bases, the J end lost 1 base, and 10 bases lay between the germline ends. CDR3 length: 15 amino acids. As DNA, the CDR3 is TGTGCCAGCAGCTCAGGTCGCCGAACTAATGAAAAACTGTTTTTT. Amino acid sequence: CASSSGRRTNEKLFF.

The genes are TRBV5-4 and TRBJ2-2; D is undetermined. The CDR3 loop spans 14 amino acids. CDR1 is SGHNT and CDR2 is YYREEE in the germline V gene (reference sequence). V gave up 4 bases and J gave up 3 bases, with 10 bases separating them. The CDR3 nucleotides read TGTGCCAGCAGCCGCTACGAGGACACCGGGGAGCTGTTTTTT. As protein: CASSRYEDTGELFF. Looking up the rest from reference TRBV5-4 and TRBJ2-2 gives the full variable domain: ETGVTQSPTHLIKTRGQQVTLRCSSQSGHNTVSWYQQALGQGPQFIFQYYREEENGRGNFPPRFSGLQFPNYSSELNVNALELDDSALYLCASSRYEDTGELFFGEGSRLTVL.

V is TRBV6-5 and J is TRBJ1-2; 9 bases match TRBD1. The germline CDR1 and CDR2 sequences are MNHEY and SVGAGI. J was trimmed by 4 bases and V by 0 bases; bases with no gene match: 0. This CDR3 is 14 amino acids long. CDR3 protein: CASSYSTGGYGYTF. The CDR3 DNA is TGTGCCAGCAGTTACTCGACAGGGGGCTATGGCTACACCTTC.

The CDR3 loop is CASSLTSGGADTQYF. Here the CDR3 DNA reads TGTGCCAGCAGTCTGACTAGCGGGGGCGCAGATACGCAGTATTTT. The V call is TRBV27, the J call TRBJ2-3; TRBD2 agrees at 12 bases. CDR1 and CDR2 from the germline V gene are MNHEY and SMNVEV (reference sequence). The CDR3 spans 15 residues. V shed 5 bases, J shed 4 bases, and the junction held 4 bases outside the gene matches.

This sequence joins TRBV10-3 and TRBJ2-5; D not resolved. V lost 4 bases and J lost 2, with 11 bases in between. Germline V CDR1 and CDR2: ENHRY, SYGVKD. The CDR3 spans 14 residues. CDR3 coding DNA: TGTGCCATCAGTGGTCAGATCGGGCAAGAGACCCAGTACTTC. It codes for CAISGQIGQETQYF.

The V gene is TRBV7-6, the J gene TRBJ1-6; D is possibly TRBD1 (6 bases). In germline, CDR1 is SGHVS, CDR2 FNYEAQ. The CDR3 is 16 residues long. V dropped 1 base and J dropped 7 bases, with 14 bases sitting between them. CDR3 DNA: TGTGCCAGCAGCTTAGGTGCCCAGGGGCCGAATTCACCCCTCCACTTT. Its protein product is CASSLGAQGPNSPLHF. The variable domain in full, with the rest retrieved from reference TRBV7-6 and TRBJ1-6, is GAGVSQSPRYKVTKRGQDVALRCDPISGHVSLYWYRQALGQGPEFLTYFNYEAQQDKSGLPNDRFSAERPEGSISTLTIQRTEQRDSAMYRCASSLGAQGPNSPLHFGNGTRLTVT.

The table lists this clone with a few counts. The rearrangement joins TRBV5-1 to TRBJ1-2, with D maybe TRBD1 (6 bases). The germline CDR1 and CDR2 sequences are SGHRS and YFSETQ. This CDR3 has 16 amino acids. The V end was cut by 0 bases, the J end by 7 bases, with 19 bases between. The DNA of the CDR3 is TGCGCCAGCAGCTTGGCCACAGGGTACTCTCCTAGTGGCTACACCTTC. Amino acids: CASSLATGYSPSGYTF.

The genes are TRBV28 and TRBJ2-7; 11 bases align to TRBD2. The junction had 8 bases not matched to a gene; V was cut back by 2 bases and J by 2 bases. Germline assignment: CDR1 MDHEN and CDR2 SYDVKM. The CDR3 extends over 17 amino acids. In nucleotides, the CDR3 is TGTGCCAGCAGTTTAAATCTAGCGGGGGGCTCACCCTACGAGCAGTACTTC. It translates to CASSLNLAGGSPYEQYF.

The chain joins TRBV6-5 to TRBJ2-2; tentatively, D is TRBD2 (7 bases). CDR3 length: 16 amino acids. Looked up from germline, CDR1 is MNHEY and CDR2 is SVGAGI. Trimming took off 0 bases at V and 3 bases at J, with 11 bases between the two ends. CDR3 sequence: CASSYSKGGDTGELFF. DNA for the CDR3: TGTGCCAGCAGTTACTCGAAGGGGGGGGACACCGGGGAGCTGTTTTTT.

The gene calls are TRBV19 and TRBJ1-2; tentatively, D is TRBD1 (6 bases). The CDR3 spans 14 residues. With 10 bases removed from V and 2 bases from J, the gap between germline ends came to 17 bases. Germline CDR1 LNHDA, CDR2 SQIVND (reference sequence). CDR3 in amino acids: CATSSGTPNYGYTF. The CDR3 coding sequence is TGTGCCACATCTTCCGGGACACCCAACTATGGCTACACCTTC.

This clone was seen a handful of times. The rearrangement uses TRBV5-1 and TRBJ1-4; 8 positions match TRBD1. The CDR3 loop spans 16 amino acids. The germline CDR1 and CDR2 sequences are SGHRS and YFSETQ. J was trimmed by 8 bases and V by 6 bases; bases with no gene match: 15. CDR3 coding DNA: TGCGCCAGCACCCCCGGTTTTGGACAGGGAAGAGAAAAACTGTTTTTT. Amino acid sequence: CASTPGFGQGREKLFF.

The CDR3 bases are TGTGCCAGCAGCTCAGGGCCCAATCAGCCCCAGCATTTT. It encodes CASSSGPNQPQHF. This chain joins TRBV7-9 and TRBJ1-5; D perhaps matches TRBD1 (5 bases). The CDR3 has 13 amino acids. CDR1 is SEHNR, CDR2 FQNEAQ, per germline (reference sequence). Trimming took 4 bases from V and 3 from J, leaving 7 bases between them.

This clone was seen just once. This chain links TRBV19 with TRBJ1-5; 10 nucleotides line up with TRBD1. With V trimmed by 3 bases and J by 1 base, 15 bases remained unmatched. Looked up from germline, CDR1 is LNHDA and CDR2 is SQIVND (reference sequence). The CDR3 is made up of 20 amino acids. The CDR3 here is CASSIQGPGQGMRSNQPQHF. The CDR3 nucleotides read TGTGCCAGTAGTATCCAAGGACCGGGACAGGGGATGAGGAGCAATCAGCCCCAGCATTTT.

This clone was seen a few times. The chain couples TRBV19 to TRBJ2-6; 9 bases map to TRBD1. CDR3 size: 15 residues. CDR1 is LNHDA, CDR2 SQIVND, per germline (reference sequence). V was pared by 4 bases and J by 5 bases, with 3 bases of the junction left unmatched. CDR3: CASSTDRGWANVLTF. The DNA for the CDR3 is TGTGCCAGTAGTACGGACAGGGGATGGGCCAACGTCCTGACTTTC.

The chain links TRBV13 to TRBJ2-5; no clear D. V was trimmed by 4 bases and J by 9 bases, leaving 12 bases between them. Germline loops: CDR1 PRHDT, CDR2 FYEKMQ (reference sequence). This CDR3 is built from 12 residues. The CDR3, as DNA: TGTGCCAGCAGCTCTGACGGTCGGGCCCAGTACTTC. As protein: CASSSDGRAQYF.

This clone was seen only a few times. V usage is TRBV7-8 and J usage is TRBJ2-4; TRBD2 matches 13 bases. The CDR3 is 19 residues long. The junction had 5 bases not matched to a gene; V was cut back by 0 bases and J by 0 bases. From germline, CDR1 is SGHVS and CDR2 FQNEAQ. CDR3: CASSLARTSGGVAKNIQYF. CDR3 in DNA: TGTGCCAGCAGCTTAGCCCGGACTAGCGGGGGCGTAGCCAAAAACATTCAGTACTTC.

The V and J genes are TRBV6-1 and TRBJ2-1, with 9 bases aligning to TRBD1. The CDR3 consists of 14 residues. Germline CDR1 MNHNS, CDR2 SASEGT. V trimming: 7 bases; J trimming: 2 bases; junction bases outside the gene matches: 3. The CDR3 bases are TGTGCCAGCACCCGGGACAGGGCCTACAATGAGCAGTTCTTC. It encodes CASTRDRAYNEQFF.

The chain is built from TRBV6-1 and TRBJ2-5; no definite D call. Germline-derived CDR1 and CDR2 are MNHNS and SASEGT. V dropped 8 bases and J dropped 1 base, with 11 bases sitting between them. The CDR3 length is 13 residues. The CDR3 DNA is TGTGCCAGCCATGAACAGAGCCAAGAGACCCAGTACTTC. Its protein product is CASHEQSQETQYF.

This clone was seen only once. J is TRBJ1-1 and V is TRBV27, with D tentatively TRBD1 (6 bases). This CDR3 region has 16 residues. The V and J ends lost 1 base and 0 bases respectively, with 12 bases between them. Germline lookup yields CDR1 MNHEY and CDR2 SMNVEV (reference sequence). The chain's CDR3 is CASSLFAGVMNTEAFF. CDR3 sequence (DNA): TGTGCCAGCAGTTTATTTGCAGGGGTCATGAACACTGAAGCTTTCTTT.